One and the same sample provided the 13 T cell receptor beta chains below, sequenced in a study of blood T cells in healthy people across ages. It was with a sample-barcoded 5' primer and a J-beta primer mix that a second PCR of roughly 7 to 12 cycles was run. TCRdb re-derived calls from the 5' RACE reads in MiXCR, one entry per CDR3 protein. There are over 950,000 distinct CDR3 sequences in the sample; roughly 51% occur only once, and roughly a fifth lies in the top ten. Sequencing was performed on blood. Receptors were obtained from a woman aged 60-75 years in good health.

This clonotype turned up a few times. The CDR3 coding sequence is TGCGCCAGCAGCCAAGATAAAATCGGGACAGTGACTAGGTGTGTCTACGAGCAGTACTTC. Its protein product is CASSQDKIGTVTRCVYEQYF. The V gene is TRBV4-3, the J gene TRBJ2-7; weak D call: TRBD1 (7 bases). The CDR3 extends over 20 amino acids. Deletions cut 0 bases from V and 3 bases from J, with 27 bases between. Germline CDR1 and CDR2: LGHNA and YSLEER.

This clonotype was recorded only once. This rearrangement joins TRBV4-2 to TRBJ2-7, with 16 nucleotides matching TRBD2. This CDR3 is built from 17 residues. Trimming at V came to 3 bases and at J to 2 bases, leaving 4 bases not matched to a gene. The germline CDR1 and CDR2 sequences are LGHNA and YNFKEQ. The CDR3, as DNA: TGTGCCAGCAGCCACCCCGGGACTAGCGGGAGGGCCTACGAGCAGTACTTC. Protein: CASSHPGTSGRAYEQYF.

The chain recombines TRBV7-2 with TRBJ2-7; the D gene is possibly TRBD2 (6 bases). The CDR3 contains 14 residues. CDR1 is SGHTA and CDR2 is FQGNSA in the germline V gene. The V and J ends lost 8 bases and 2 bases respectively, with 16 bases between them. Written as DNA, the CDR3 is TGTGCCAGCGACTTCGGGACTGGCGCCTACGAGCAGTACTTC. It encodes CASDFGTGAYEQYF. The variable domain in full, with the rest retrieved from reference TRBV7-2 and TRBJ2-7, is GAGVSQSPSNKVTEKGKDVELRCDPISGHTALYWYRQSLGQGLEFLIYFQGNSAPDKSGLPSDRFSAERTGGSVSTLTIQRTQQEDSAVYLCASDFGTGAYEQYFGPGTRLTVT.

The V and J genes are TRBV20-1 and TRBJ2-1, with TRBD2 as a possible D gene (6 bases). The CDR3 extends over 14 amino acids. Germline lookup yields CDR1 DFQATT and CDR2 SNEGSKA (reference sequence). V was shortened by 3 bases and J by 7 bases, with 16 bases between the two germline ends. CDR3 protein: CSASQRVTVNEQFF. CDR3 sequence (DNA): TGCAGTGCTAGTCAGCGGGTAACCGTAAATGAGCAGTTCTTC.

V usage is TRBV7-7 and J usage is TRBJ2-5; tentative D call: TRBD2 (5 bases). Trimming removed 5 bases at V and 1 base at J, with 14 bases between. The V gene's germline CDR1 is SSHAT and CDR2 FNYEAQ (reference sequence). The CDR3 is 15 residues long. For the CDR3, the DNA is TGTGCCAGCAGCGCCATGAGAGGGTTCCAAGAGACCCAGTACTTC. Encoded protein: CASSAMRGFQETQYF.

The chain couples TRBV20-1 to TRBJ2-5; a possible D gene is TRBD2 (6 bases). The CDR3 consists of 14 residues. Germline V gene lookup returns CDR1 DFQATT and CDR2 SNEGSKA (reference sequence). The CDR3 region is CSGFGLITYNEQYF. The CDR3 nucleotides are TGCAGCGGCTTCGGACTAATTACCTACAATGAGCAGTACTTC.

A word on this clonotype: This may arise from a read error, as a much more abundant clone is one base away. This sequence joins TRBV12-3 or TRBV12-4 and TRBJ1-2, with 7 bases lining up with TRBD1. This CDR3 is 14 amino acids long. CDR3 sequence reads: CASSLIGGNYGCTF. The CDR3 DNA sequence: TGTGCCAGCAGTTTAATAGGGGGCAACTATGGCTGCACCTTC.

This clonotype was seen only a few times. V and J are TRBV7-2 and TRBJ2-7; D not certain. Germline values: CDR1 SGHTA, CDR2 FQGNSA. V lost 5 bases and J lost 5, with 13 bases in between. CDR3 size: 13 residues. The DNA for the CDR3 is TGTGCCAGCAGCGTAGGTCGGTGGGACGAGCAGTACTTC. This translates into CASSVGRWDEQYF. The complete variable domain, with remaining parts taken from reference TRBV7-2 and TRBJ2-7, reads GAGVSQSPSNKVTEKGKDVELRCDPISGHTALYWYRQSLGQGLEFLIYFQGNSAPDKSGLPSDRFSAERTGGSVSTLTIQRTQQEDSAVYLCASSVGRWDEQYFGPGTRLTVT.

This rearrangement joins TRBV20-1 to TRBJ2-7, with TRBD2 matching over 8 bases. Germline values: CDR1 DFQATT, CDR2 SNEGSKA (reference sequence). The CDR3 consists of 15 residues. The J segment lost 2 bases and the V segment lost 3 bases, leaving 9 bases of the junction unmatched. The CDR3 is CSASLASGPPYEQYF. DNA for the CDR3: TGCAGTGCTAGTTTGGCTAGCGGGCCTCCCTACGAGCAGTACTTC.

The rearrangement links TRBV5-6 to TRBJ2-3; D remains ambiguous. The CDR3 contains 18 residues. Germline CDR1 SGHDT, CDR2 YYEEEE. Trimming took off 3 bases at V and 4 bases at J, with 24 bases between the two ends. The CDR3 sequence: CASSSTSVRLVTADTQYF. In DNA, the CDR3 is TGTGCCAGCAGCTCGACCTCCGTCCGTTTAGTAACAGCAGATACGCAGTATTTT.

The rearrangement uses TRBV5-1 and TRBJ2-4; 9 bases agree with TRBD1. CDR1 is SGHRS, CDR2 YFSETQ, per germline. The CDR3 totals 14 residues. Trimming took 4 bases from V and 8 from J; bases not matched to a gene: 7. The CDR3 loop reads CASSPDRGRDIQYF. CDR3 nucleotides: TGCGCCAGCAGCCCCGACAGGGGGAGGGACATTCAGTACTTC.

The rearrangement uses TRBV21-1 and TRBJ1-4. TRBV21-1 is classified as a pseudogene. CDR3 length equals 15 residues. The CDR3 here is CANIHLAALLGKLFF. CDR3 sequence (DNA): TGTGCCAACATACACTTAGCGGCACTTCTTGGAAAACTGTTTTTT.

The rearrangement joins TRBV3-1 to TRBJ1-2; unclear D gene. V was pared by 0 bases and J by 6 bases, with 8 bases between. The CDR3 covers 13 residues. Germline loops: CDR1 LGHDT, CDR2 YNNKEL (reference sequence). The CDR3 here is CASSQESRNGYTF. CDR3 sequence (DNA): TGTGCCAGCAGCCAAGAATCACGTAATGGCTACACCTTC.